Below, 7 T cell receptor beta chains from the same sample are listed, as sequenced in a study of T cell responses to AZD1222 COVID-19 vaccine. The data were produced by immunoSEQ multiplex PCR, yet TCRdb's version contains in-frame clones alone and is incomplete. The profile covers roughly 100,000 clones, with roughly 89% appearing a single time and about two fifths taken by the ten largest. The source material was peripheral blood, sampled 28 days after the second AZD1222 dose. The receptors here all came from an adult who received the AZD1222 COVID-19 vaccine.

This chain links TRBV15 with TRBJ1-5; D is perhaps TRBD1 (5 bases). The CDR3 loop spans 16 amino acids. Germline V gene sequence: CDR1 LNHNV, CDR2 YYDKDF (reference sequence). V lost 3 bases and J 6 bases, leaving 18 bases between the germline ends. The DNA of the CDR3 is TGTGCCACCAGCAGGGGGATGAGGAGGGGCAGTCAGCCCCAGCATTTT. Translating it yields CATSRGMRRGSQPQHF.

The chain employs TRBV7-2 and TRBJ2-3, with TRBD2 as a possible D gene (7 bases). Trimming pared 3 bases from V and 6 bases from J, leaving 10 bases between. The CDR3 spans 13 residues. The germline V gene has CDR1 SGHTA and CDR2 FQGNSA. For the CDR3, the DNA is TGTGCCAGCAGCTTTACGGGGGGCGATACGCAGTATTTT. The encoded protein is CASSFTGGDTQYF.

The chain has TRBV27 and TRBJ2-7, with TRBD2 matching over 7 bases. V dropped 0 bases and J dropped 2; count of bases not matched to a gene: 4. This CDR3 contains 15 residues. CDR1 is MNHEY, CDR2 SMNVEV, per germline (reference sequence). The DNA of the CDR3 is TGTGCCAGCAGTTTATCTCCTAGCGGACCCTACGAGCAGTACTTC. This encodes CASSLSPSGPYEQYF.

This rearrangement joins TRBV28 to TRBJ2-7; D ambiguous. The CDR3 covers 16 residues. Trimming took 6 bases from V and 0 from J, leaving 18 bases between them. CDR1 is MDHEN and CDR2 is SYDVKM in the germline V gene. The CDR3 DNA sequence: TGTGCCAGCAGCCTCGACCCCACGGGTAGCTCCTACGAGCAGTACTTC. Its protein product is CASSLDPTGSSYEQYF. The whole variable domain, remainder taken from reference TRBV28 and TRBJ2-7, is DVKVTQSSRYLVKRTGEKVFLECVQDMDHENMFWYRQDPGLGLRLIYFSYDVKMKEKGDIPEGYSVSREKKERFSLILESASTNQTSMYLCASSLDPTGSSYEQYFGPGTRLTVT.

The chain joins TRBV7-9 to TRBJ2-7, with D hard to call. The CDR3 is made up of 13 amino acids. Germline V lookup: CDR1 SEHNR, CDR2 FQNEAQ (reference sequence). V lost 5 bases and J 4 bases, leaving 12 bases between the germline ends. For the CDR3, the DNA is TGTGCCAGCAGCACCCTTCGGCAGTACGAGCAGTACTTC. Translation: CASSTLRQYEQYF.

For this clone: At one of its ends the junction is not consistent with the germline gene, which may arise from a read error. The rearrangement links TRBV3-1 (or the pseudogene TRBV3-2) to TRBJ2-7; tentative D call: TRBD2 (5 bases). Germline CDR1 LGHDT, CDR2 YNNKEL (reference sequence). The CDR3 runs to 15 residues. CDR3 sequence: CASSQVMDSTYGQYF. CDR3 coding DNA: TGTGCCAGCAGCCAAGTTATGGACTCTACCTACGGGCAGTACTTC.

This clone was seen once. This chain joins TRBV27 and TRBJ2-3; no firm D call. The V gene lost 2 bases and the J gene lost 4 bases, with 10 bases spanning the gap. This CDR3 region has 14 residues. Germline assignment: CDR1 MNHEY and CDR2 SMNVEV (reference sequence). The CDR3 spells CASSLMSASDTQYF. CDR3 in DNA: TGTGCCAGCAGTTTAATGTCCGCCTCAGATACGCAGTATTTT.